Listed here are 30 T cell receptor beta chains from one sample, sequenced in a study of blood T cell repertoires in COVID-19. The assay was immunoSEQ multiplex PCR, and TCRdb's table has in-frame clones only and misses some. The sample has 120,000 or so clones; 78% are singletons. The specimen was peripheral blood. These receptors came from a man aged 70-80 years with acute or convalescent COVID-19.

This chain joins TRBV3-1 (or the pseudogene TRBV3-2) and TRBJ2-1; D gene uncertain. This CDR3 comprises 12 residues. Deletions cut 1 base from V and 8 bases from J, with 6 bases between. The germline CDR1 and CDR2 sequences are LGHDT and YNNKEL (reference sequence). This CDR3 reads CASSQAGYEQFF. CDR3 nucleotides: TGTGCCAGCAGCCAAGCCGGGTATGAGCAGTTCTTC.

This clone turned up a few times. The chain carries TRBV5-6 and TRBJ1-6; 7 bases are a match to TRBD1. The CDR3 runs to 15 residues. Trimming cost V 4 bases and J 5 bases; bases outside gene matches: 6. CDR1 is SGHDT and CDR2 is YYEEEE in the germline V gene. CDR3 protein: CASSPGTANNSPLHF. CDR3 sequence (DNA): TGTGCCAGCAGCCCTGGGACAGCCAATAATTCACCCCTCCACTTT.

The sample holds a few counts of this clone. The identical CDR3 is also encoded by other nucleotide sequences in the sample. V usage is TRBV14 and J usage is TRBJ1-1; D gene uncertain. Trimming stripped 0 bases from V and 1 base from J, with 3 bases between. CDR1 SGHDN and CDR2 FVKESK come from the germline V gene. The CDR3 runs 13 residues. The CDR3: CASSQDRNTEAFF. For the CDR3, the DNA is TGTGCCAGCAGCCAAGACCGGAACACTGAAGCTTTCTTT.

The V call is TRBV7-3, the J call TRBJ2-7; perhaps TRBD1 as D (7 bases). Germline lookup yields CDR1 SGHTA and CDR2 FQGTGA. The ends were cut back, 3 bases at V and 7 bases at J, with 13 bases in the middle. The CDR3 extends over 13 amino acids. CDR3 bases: TGTGCCAGCAGCTTGAACAGGGGAGGAGAGCAGTACTTC. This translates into CASSLNRGGEQYF.

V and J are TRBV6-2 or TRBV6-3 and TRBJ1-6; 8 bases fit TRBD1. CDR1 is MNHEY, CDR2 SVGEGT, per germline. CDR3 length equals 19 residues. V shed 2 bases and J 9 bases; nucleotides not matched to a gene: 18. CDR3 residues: CASSYSGWDRSKTGSPLHF. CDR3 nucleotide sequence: TGTGCCAGCAGTTACAGTGGGTGGGACAGGTCAAAAACAGGTTCACCCCTCCACTTT.

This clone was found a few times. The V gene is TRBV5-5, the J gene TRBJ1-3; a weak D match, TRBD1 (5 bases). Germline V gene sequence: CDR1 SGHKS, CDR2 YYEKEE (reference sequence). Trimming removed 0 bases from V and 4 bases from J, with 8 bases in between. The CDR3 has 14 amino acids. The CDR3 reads CASSLVGGGNTIYF. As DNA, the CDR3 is TGTGCCAGCAGCTTGGTCGGGGGAGGAAACACCATATATTTT.

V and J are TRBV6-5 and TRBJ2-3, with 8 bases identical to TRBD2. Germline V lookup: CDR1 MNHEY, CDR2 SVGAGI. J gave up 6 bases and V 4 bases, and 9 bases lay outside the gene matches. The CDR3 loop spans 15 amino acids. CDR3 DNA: TGTGCCAGCAGTTCAGCCCACGGGGGGGCGGATACGCAGTATTTT. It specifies CASSSAHGGADTQYF.

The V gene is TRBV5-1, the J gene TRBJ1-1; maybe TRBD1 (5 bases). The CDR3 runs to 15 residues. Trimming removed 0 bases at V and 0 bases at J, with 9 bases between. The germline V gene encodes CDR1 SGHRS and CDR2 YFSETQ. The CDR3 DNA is TGCGCCAGCAGCTTGGGGGGCGGGATGAACACTGAAGCTTTCTTT. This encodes CASSLGGGMNTEAFF.

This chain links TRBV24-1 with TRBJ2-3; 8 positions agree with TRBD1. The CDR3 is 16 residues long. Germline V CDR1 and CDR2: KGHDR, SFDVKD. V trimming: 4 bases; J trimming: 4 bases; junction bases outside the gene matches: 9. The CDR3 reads CATSEADRGGADTQYF. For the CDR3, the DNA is TGTGCCACCAGTGAGGCCGACAGGGGTGGGGCAGATACGCAGTATTTT.

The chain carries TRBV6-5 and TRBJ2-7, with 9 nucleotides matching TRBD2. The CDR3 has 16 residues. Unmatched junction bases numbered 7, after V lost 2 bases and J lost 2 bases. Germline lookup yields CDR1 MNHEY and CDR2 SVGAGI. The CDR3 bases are TGTGCCAGCAGTTACCTTAGCGGGGGATTAACCTACGAGCAGTACTTC. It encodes CASSYLSGGLTYEQYF.

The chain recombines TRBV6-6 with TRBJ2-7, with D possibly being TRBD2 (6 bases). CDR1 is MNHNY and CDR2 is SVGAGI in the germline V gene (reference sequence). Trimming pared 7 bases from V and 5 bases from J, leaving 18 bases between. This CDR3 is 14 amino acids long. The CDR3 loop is CASTGGKKGHEQYF. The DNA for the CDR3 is TGTGCCAGCACCGGAGGGAAGAAGGGCCACGAGCAGTACTTC.

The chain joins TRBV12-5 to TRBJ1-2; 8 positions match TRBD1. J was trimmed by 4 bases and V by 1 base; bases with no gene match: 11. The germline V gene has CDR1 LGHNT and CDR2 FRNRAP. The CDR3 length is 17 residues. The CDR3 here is CASGLGTGRFLSYGYTF. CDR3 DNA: TGTGCTAGTGGTTTGGGGACAGGGCGATTTCTCAGCTATGGCTACACCTTC.

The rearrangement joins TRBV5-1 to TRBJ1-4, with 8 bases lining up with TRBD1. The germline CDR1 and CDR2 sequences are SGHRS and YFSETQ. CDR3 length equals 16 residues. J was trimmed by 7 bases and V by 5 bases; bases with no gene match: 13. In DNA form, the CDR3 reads TGCGCCAGCAGTCCCGGACAGGGAAGTTTGGTTGAAAAACTGTTTTTT. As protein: CASSPGQGSLVEKLFF.

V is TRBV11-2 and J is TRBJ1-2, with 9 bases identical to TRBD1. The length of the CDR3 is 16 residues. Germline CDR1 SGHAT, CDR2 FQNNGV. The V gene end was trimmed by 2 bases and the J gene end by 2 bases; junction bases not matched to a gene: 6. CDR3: CASSLLSGTGNYGYTF. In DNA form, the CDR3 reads TGTGCCAGCAGCTTATTGTCTGGGACAGGGAACTATGGCTACACCTTC.

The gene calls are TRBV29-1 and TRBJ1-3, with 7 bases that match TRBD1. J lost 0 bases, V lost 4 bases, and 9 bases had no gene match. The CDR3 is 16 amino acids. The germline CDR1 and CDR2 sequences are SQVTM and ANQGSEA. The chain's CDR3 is CSVVRGTASSGNTIYF. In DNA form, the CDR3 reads TGCAGCGTTGTGAGGGGGACAGCGAGCTCTGGAAACACCATATATTTT.

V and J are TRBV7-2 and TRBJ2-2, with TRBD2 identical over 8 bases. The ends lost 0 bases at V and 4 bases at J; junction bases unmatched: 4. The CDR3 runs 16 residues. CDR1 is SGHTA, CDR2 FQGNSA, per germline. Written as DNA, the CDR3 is TGTGCCAGCAGCTTAGCCGCGGGGGGCGTCACCGGGGAGCTGTTTTTT. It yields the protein CASSLAAGGVTGELFF. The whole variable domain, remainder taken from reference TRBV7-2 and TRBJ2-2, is GAGVSQSPSNKVTEKGKDVELRCDPISGHTALYWYRQSLGQGLEFLIYFQGNSAPDKSGLPSDRFSAERTGGSVSTLTIQRTQQEDSAVYLCASSLAAGGVTGELFFGEGSRLTVL.

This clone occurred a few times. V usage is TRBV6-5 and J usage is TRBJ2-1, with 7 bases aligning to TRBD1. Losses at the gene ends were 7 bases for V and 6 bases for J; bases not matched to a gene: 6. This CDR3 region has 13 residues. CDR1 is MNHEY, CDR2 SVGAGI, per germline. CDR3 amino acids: CASKGGAPNEQFF. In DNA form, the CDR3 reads TGTGCCAGCAAAGGGGGCGCCCCCAATGAGCAGTTCTTC.

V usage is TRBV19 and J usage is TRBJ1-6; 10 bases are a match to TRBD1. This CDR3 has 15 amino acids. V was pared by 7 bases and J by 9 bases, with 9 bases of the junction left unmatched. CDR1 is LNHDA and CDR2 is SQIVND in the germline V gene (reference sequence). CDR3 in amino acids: CASTRGTGARSPLHF. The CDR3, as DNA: TGTGCCAGTACCAGAGGGACAGGGGCTCGTTCACCCCTCCACTTT.

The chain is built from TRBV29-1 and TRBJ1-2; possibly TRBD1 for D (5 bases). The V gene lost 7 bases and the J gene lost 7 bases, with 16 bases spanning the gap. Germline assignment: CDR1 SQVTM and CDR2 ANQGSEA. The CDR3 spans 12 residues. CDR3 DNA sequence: TGCAGCGCCACCGGAGGGGCCGGTGGCTACACCTTC. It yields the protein CSATGGAGGYTF.

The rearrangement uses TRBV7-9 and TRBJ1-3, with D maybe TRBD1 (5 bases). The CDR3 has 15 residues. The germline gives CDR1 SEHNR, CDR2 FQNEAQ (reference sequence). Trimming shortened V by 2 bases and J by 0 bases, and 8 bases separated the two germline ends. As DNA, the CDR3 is TGTGCCAGCAGCTTAATAGGGGCCTCTGGAAACACCATATATTTT. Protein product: CASSLIGASGNTIYF.

The CDR3 loop reads CASSPPRTPNTGELFF. The CDR3 DNA sequence: TGCGCCAGCAGCCCCCCGAGAACTCCTAACACCGGGGAGCTGTTTTTT. The gene calls are TRBV4-1 and TRBJ2-2; D remains ambiguous. V gave up 4 bases and J gave up 2 bases, with 14 bases separating them. The CDR3 is 16 amino acids. Germline-derived CDR1 and CDR2 are MGHRA and YSYEKL.

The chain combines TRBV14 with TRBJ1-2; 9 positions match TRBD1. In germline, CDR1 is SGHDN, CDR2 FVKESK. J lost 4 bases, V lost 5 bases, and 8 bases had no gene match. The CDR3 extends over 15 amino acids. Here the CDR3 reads CASSSGTGRFYGYTF. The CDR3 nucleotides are TGTGCCAGCAGCAGCGGGACAGGGAGATTCTATGGCTACACCTTC.

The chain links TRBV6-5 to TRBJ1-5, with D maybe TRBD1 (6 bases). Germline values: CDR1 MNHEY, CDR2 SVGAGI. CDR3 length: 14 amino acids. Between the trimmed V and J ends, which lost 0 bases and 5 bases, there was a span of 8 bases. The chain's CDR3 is CASSYSHRDQPQHF. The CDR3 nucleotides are TGTGCCAGCAGTTACTCGCACAGGGATCAGCCCCAGCATTTT.

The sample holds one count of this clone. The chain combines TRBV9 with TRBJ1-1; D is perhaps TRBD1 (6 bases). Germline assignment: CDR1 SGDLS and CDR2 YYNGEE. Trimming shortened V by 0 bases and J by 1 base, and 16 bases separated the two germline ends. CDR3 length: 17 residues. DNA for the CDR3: TGTGCCAGCAGCGTAGCTGCAGGAACAGGGCCGAACACTGAAGCTTTCTTT. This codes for CASSVAAGTGPNTEAFF.

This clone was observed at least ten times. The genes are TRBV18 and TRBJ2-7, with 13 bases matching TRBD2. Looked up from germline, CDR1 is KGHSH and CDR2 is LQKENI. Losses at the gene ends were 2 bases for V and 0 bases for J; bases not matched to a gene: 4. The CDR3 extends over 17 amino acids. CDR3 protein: CASSPMRTSGSSYEQYF. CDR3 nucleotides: TGTGCCAGCTCACCAATGCGGACTAGCGGGAGCTCCTACGAGCAGTACTTC.

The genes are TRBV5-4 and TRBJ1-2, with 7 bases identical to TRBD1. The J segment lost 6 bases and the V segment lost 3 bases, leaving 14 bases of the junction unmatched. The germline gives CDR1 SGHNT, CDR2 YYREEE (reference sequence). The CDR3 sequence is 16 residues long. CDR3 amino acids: CASSSQMTGNSDGYTF. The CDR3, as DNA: TGTGCCAGCAGCTCGCAAATGACAGGGAATTCAGATGGCTACACCTTC. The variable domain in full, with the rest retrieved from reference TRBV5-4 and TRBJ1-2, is ETGVTQSPTHLIKTRGQQVTLRCSSQSGHNTVSWYQQALGQGPQFIFQYYREEENGRGNFPPRFSGLQFPNYSSELNVNALELDDSALYLCASSSQMTGNSDGYTFGSGTRLTVV.

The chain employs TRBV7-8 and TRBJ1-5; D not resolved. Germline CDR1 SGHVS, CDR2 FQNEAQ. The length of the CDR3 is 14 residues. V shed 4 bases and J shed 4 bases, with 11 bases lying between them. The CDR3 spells CASSSRLFNQPQHF. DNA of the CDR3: TGTGCCAGCAGCTCGAGACTTTTTAATCAGCCCCAGCATTTT.

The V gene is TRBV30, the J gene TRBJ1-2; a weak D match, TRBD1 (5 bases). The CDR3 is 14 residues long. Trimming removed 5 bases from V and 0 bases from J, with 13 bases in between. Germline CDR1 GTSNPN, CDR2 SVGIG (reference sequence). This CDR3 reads CAWEGKSTNYGYTF. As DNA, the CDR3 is TGTGCCTGGGAGGGGAAGTCAACTAACTATGGCTACACCTTC.

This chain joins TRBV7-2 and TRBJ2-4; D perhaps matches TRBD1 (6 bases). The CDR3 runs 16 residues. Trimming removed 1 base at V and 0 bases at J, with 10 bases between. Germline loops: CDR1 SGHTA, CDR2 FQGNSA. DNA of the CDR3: TGTGCCAGCAGCTTAGAGCAGGGGTTAGCCAAAAACATTCAGTACTTC. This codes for CASSLEQGLAKNIQYF.

The CDR3 coding sequence is TGTGCCAGCAGTTACTCGGGTCCGCCAAGCGGCAATCAGCCCCAGCATTTT. Its translation is CASSYSGPPSGNQPQHF. V is TRBV6-2 or TRBV6-3 and J is TRBJ1-5; D not resolved. The germline V gene encodes CDR1 MNHEY and CDR2 SVGEGT. V lost 0 bases and J lost 2, with 14 bases in between. CDR3 length: 17 amino acids.